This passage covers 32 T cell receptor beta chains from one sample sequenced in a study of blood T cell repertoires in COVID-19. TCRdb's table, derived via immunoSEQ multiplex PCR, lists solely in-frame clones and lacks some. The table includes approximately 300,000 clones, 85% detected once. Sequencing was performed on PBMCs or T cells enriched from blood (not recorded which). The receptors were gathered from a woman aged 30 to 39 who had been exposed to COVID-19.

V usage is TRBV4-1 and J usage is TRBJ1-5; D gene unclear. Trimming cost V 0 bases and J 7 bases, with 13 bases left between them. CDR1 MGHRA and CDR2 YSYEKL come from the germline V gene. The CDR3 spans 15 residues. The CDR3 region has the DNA TGCGCCAGCAGCCAAGATACCCTCGTCAGACAGCCCCAGCATTTT. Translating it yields CASSQDTLVRQPQHF.

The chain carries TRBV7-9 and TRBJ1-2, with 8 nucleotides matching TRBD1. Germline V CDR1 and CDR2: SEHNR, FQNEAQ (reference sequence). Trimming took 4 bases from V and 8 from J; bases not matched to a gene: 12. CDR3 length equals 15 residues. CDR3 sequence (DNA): TGTGCCAGCAGCTCCCACGGGACAGGCCCATCAGGCTACACCTTC. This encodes CASSSHGTGPSGYTF.

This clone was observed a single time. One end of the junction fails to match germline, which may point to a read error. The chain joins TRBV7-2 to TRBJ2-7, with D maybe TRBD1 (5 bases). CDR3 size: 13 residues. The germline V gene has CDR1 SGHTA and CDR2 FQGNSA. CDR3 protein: CANSLDTHYEQYF. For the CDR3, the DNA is TGTGCCAACAGCCTGGACACCCACTACGAGCAGTACTTC.

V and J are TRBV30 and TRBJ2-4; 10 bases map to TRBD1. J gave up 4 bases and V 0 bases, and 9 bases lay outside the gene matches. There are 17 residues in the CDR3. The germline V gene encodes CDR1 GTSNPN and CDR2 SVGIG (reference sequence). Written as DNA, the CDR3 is TGTGCCTGGAGTGTACGAGTCTCGGGACAGGGGAAAAACATTCAGTACTTC. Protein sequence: CAWSVRVSGQGKNIQYF.

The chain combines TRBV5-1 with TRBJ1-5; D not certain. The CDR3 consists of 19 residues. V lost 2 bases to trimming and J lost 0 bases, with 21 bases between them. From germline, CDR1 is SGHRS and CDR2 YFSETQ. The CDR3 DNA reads TGCGCCAGCAGCTTCTTTCTAGTGCGGGGAAACTATAGCAATCAGCCCCAGCATTTT. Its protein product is CASSFFLVRGNYSNQPQHF.

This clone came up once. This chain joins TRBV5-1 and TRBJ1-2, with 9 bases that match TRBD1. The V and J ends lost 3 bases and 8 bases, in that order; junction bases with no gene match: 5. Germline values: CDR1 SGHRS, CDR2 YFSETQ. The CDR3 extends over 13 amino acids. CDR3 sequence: CASSSTGGWGYTF. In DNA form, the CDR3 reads TGCGCCAGCAGCTCGACAGGGGGTTGGGGCTACACCTTC.

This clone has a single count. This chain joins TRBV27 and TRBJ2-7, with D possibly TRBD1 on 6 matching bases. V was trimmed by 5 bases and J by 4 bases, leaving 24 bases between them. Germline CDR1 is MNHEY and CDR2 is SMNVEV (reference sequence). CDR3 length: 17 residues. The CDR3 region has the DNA TGTGCCAGCAGTCGCAGCTTCTTACAGGGCGTTTCGTACGAGCAGTACTTC. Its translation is CASSRSFLQGVSYEQYF.

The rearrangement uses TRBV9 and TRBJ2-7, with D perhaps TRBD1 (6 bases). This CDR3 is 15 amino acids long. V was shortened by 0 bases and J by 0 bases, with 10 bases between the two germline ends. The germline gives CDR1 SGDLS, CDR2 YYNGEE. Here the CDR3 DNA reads TGTGCCAGCAGCGTAGGGGGACAAAGCTCCTACGAGCAGTACTTC. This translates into CASSVGGQSSYEQYF.

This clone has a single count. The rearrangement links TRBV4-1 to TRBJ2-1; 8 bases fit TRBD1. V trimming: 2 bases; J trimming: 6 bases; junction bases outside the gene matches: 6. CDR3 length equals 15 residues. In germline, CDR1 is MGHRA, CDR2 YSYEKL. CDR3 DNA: TGCGCCAGCAGCCAAACCGGGACAGGCCCCAATGAGCAGTTCTTC. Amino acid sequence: CASSQTGTGPNEQFF.

CDR3 in amino acids: CASSVGQGVYTIYF. The CDR3 DNA sequence: TGTGCCAGCAGCGTAGGACAGGGAGTTTACACCATATATTTT. This sequence joins TRBV9 and TRBJ1-3, with TRBD1 identical over 7 bases. The length of the CDR3 is 14 residues. Germline V gene sequence: CDR1 SGDLS, CDR2 YYNGEE. V lost 0 bases and J lost 8; bases outside the gene matches: 5.

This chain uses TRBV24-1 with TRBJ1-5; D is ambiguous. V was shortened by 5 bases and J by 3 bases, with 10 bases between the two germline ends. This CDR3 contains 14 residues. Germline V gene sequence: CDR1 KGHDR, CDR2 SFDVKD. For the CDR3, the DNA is TGTGCCACCAGTGGTACAGCCTTCAATCAGCCCCAGCATTTT. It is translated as CATSGTAFNQPQHF.

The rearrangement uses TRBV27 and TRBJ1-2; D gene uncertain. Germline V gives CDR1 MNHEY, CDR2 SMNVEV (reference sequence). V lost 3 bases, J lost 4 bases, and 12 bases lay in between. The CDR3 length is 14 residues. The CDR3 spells CASSFMNSLYGYTF. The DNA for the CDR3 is TGTGCCAGCAGTTTTATGAACAGCCTCTATGGCTACACCTTC.

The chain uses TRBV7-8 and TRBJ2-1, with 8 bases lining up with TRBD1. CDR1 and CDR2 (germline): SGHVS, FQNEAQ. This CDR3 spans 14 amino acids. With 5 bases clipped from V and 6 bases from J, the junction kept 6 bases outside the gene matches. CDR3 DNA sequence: TGTGCCAGCAGCACCCCGGGACAGGTCAATGAGCAGTTCTTC. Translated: CASSTPGQVNEQFF.

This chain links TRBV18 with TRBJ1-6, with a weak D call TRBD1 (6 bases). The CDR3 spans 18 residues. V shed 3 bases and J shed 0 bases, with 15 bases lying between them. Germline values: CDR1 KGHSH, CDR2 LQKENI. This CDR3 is CASSPKARGNSYNSPLHF. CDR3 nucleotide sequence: TGTGCCAGCTCACCCAAAGCCAGGGGAAACTCCTATAATTCACCCCTCCACTTT.

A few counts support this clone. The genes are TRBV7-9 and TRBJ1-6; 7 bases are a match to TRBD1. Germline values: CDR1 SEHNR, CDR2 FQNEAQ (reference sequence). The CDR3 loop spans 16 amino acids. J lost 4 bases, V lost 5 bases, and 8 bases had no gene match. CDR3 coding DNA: TGTGCCAGCAGCCCGACGGGACAGCCTTATAATTCACCCCTCCACTTT. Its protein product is CASSPTGQPYNSPLHF.

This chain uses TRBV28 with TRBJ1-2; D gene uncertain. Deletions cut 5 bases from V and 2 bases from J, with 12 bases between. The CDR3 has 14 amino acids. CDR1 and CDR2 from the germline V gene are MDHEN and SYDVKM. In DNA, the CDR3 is TGTGCCAGCAGTCAACGGAGCAGAAACTATGGCTACACCTTC. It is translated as CASSQRSRNYGYTF.

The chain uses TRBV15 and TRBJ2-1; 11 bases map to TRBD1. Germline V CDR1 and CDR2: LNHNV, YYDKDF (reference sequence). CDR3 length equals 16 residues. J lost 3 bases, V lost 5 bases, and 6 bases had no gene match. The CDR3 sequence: CATSLTGTGGYNEQFF. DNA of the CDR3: TGTGCCACCAGCTTGACCGGGACAGGGGGCTACAATGAGCAGTTCTTC.

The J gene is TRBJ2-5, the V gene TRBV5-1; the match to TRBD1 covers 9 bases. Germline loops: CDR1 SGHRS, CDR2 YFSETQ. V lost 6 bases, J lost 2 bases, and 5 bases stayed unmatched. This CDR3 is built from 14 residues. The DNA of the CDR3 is TGCGCCAGCAAGAGGGGACAGGGACAAGAGACCCAGTACTTC. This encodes CASKRGQGQETQYF.

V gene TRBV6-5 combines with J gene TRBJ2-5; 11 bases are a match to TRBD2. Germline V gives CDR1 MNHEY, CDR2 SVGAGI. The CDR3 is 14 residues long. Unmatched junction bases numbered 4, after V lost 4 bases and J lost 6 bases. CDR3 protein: CASSSSGGPKTQYF. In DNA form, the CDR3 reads TGTGCCAGCAGTTCTAGCGGGGGGCCAAAGACCCAGTACTTC.

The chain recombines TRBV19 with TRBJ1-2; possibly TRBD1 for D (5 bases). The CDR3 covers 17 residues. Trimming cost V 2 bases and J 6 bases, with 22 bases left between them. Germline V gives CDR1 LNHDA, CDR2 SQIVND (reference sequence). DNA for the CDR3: TGTGCCAGTAGTATAAGGGGCAGGGCCGCCCTGACTGATGGCTACACCTTC. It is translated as CASSIRGRAALTDGYTF.

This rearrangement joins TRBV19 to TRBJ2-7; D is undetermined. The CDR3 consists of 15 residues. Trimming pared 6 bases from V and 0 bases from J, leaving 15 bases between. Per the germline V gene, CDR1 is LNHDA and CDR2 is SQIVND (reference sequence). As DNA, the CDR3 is TGTGCCAGTAGCCTCCGAGGTCAACCCTCCTACGAGCAGTACTTC. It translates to CASSLRGQPSYEQYF.

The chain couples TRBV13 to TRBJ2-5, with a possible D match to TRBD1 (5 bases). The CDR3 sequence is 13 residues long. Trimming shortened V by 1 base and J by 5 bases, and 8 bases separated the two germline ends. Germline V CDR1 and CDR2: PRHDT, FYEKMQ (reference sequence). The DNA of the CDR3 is TGTGCCAGCAGCTTAGAAGGGGCGGAGACCCAGTACTTC. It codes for CASSLEGAETQYF.

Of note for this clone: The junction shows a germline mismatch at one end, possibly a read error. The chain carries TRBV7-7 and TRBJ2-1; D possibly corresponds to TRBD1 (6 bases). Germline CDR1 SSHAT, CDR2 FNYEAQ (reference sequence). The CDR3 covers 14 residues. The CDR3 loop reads CASSPGDTYNEQFF. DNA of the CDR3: TGTGCTAGCAGCCCCGGGGACACTTACAATGAGCAGTTCTTC. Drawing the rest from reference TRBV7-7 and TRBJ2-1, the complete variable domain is GAGVSQSPRYKVTKRGQDVTLRCDPISSHATLYWYQQALGQGPEFLTYFNYEAQPDKSGLPSDRFSAERPEGSISTLTIQRTEQRDSAMYRCASSPGDTYNEQFFGPGTRLTVL.

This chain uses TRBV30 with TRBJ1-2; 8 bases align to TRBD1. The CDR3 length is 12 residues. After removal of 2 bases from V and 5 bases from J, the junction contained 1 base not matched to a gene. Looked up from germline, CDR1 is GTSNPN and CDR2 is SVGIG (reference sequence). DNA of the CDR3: TGTGCCTGGAGTCGACAGGGGTATGGCTACACCTTC. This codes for CAWSRQGYGYTF.

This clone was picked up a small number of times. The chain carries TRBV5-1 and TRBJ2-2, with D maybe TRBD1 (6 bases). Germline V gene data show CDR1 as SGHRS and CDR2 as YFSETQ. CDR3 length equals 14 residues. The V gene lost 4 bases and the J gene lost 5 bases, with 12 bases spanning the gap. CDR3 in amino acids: CASSPIQGTGELFF. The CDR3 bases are TGCGCCAGCAGCCCGATACAGGGAACCGGGGAGCTGTTTTTT.

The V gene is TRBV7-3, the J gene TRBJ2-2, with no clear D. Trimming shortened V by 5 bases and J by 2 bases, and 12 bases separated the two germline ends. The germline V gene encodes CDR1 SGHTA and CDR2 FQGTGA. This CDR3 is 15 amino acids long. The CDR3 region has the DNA TGTGCCAGCAGCCCCACAGTTTCAAACACCGGGGAGCTGTTTTTT. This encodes CASSPTVSNTGELFF.

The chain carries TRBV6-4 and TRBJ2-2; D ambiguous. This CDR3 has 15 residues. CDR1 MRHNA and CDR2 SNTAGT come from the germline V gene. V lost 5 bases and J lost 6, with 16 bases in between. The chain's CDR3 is CASSSLQNSPGELFF. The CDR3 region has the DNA TGTGCCAGCAGTAGCCTACAGAATTCCCCCGGGGAGCTGTTTTTT.

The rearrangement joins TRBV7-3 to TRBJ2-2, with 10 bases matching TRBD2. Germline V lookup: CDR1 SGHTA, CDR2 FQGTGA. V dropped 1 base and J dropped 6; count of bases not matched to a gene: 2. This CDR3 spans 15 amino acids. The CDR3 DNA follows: TGTGCCAGCAGCTTAAGAGCGGGAGGGCCCGGGGAGCTGTTTTTT. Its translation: CASSLRAGGPGELFF.

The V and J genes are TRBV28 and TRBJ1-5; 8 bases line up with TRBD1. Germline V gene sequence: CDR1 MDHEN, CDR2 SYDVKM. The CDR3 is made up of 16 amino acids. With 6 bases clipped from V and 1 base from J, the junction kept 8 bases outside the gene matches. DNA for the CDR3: TGTGCCAGCAGGTACTTGGGACAGGCAAGCAATCAGCCCCAGCATTTT. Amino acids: CASRYLGQASNQPQHF.

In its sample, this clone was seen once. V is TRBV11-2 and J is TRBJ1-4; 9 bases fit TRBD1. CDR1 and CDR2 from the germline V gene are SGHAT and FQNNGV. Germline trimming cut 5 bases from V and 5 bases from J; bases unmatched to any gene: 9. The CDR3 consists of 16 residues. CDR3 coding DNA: TGTGCCAGCAGCCCGAGGACAGGGGTGACGAATGAAAAACTGTTTTTT. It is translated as CASSPRTGVTNEKLFF.

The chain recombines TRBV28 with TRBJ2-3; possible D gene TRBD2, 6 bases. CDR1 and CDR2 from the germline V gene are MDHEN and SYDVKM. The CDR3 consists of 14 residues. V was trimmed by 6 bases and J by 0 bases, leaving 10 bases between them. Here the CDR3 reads CASSPSGSTDTQYF. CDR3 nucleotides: TGTGCCAGCAGCCCCAGCGGGAGCACAGATACGCAGTATTTT.

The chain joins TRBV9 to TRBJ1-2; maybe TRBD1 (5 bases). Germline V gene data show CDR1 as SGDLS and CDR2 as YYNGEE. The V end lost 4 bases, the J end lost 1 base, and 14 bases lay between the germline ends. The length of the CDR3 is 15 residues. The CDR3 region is CASSPSFGGNYGYTF. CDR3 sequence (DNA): TGTGCCAGCAGCCCCTCATTCGGGGGTAACTATGGCTACACCTTC.